This record concerns one T cell receptor (beta chain) sequence. This specimen comes from a study of response to subunit inactivated influenza vaccine. TCRdb independently ran MiXCR on the RT-PCR reads; one entry per CDR3 protein. The sample carries more than 550,000 distinct CDR3 sequences, about 11% recorded once. V shed 6 bases, J shed 4 bases, and the junction held 3 bases outside the gene matches. The CDR3 is 14 amino acids. Germline V gene data show CDR1 as MNHEY and CDR2 as SVGEGT. These data were likewise used in another study, on T cells expressing NK-cell markers. In that study: TCR beta cDNA was generated via 5'RACE template switching incorporating UMIs.

Sample: PBMCs from blood, taken on the day of vaccination. The sequence was collected from a man aged 50-59 years who received an inactivated influenza vaccine. This chain links TRBV6-2 or TRBV6-3 with TRBJ2-2; 9 bases line up with TRBD1. The CDR3 nucleotides read TGTGCCAGCAGGGACAGGGGTACCACCGGGGAGCTGTTTTTT. It codes for CASRDRGTTGELFF.